This T cell receptor beta chain was found in a study of CD8 T cells in ankylosing spondylitis. General study findings and limits: Disease-linked clones bore a CD8+ phenotype and were relatively rare in peripheral blood. Blood of patients with ankylosing spondylitis appeared to be characterized by a TCR beta motif of eight highly homologous variants. There was reportedly significant enrichment of clones that were disease-linked in matched ankylosing spondylitis synovial fluid.

This clonotype was observed a few times. Its antigen is not known. Trimming took 0 bases from V and 8 from J; bases not matched to a gene: 1. The length of the CDR3 is 13 residues. The TCR beta libraries were generated through quantitative 5'-RACE incorporating molecular barcodes. Each CDR3 protein is one row after TCRdb ran MiXCR on the 5' RACE reads. The sample includes about 450,000 distinct CDR3 sequences, 25% to 30% seen only once; the top ten take 0.89%. Sequencing used blood, either unsorted or a sorted T cell fraction (not recorded which). The sequence was collected from a male donor with ankylosing spondylitis. The chain links TRBV12-3 or TRBV12-4 to TRBJ2-3, with 8 bases that match TRBD2. CDR3 nucleotide sequence: TGTGCCAGCAGTTTAGCAGCGGGAGTTACGCAGTATTTT. Translating it yields CASSLAAGVTQYF.